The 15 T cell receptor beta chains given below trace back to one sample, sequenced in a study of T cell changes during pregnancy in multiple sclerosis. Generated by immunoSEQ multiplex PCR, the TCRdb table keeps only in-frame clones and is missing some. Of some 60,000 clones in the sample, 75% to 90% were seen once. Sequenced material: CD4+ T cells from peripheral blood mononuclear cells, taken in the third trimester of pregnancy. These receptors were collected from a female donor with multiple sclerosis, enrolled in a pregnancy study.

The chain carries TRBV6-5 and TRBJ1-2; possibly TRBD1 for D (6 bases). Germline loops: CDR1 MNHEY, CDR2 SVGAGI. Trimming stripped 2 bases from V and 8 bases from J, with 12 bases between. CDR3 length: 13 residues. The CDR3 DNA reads TGTGCCAGCAGTTACCGGCAGGGGCTGGGCTACACCTTC. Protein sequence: CASSYRQGLGYTF.

Here the CDR3 DNA reads TGCAGCGCCTCCACCCTAGCGGGACCTATTGAGCAGTTCTTC. This sequence encodes CSASTLAGPIEQFF. V and J are TRBV29-1 and TRBJ2-1, with TRBD2 matching 9 bases. Germline CDR1 and CDR2: SQVTM and ANQGSEA. The CDR3 has 14 amino acids. V was clipped by 7 bases and J by 9 bases; unmatched bases: 13.

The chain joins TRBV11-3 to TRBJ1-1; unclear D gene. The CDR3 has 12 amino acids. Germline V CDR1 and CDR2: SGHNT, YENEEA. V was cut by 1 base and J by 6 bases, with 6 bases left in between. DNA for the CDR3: TGTGCCAGCAGCTTAGGGCAGTCTGAAGCTTTCTTT. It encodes CASSLGQSEAFF.

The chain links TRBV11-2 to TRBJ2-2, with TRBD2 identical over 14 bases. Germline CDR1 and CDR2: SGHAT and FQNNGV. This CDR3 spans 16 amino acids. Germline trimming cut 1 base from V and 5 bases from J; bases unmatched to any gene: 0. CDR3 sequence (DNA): TGTGCCAGCAGCTTAGGACTAGCGGGGGGGACCGGGGAGCTGTTTTTT. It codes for CASSLGLAGGTGELFF.

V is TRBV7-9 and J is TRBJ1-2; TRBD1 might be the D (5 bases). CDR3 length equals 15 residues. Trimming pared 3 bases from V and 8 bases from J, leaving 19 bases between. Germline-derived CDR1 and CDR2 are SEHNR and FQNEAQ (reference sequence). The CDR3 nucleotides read TGTGCCAGCAGCTTTGGTTCAGGGTCTCCTATAGGCTACACCTTC. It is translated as CASSFGSGSPIGYTF.

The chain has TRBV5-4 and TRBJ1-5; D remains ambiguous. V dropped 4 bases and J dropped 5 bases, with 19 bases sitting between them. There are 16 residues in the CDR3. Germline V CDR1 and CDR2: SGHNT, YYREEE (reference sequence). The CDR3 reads CASSQNPGGLDQPQHF. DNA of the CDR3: TGTGCCAGCAGCCAAAACCCTGGAGGGCTTGATCAGCCCCAGCATTTT.

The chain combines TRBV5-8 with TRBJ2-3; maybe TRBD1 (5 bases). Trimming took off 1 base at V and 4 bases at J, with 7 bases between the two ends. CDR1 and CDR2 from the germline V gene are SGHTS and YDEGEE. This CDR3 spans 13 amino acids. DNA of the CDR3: TGTGCCAGCAGCTTGCAAGGGGCAGATACGCAGTATTTT. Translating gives CASSLQGADTQYF.

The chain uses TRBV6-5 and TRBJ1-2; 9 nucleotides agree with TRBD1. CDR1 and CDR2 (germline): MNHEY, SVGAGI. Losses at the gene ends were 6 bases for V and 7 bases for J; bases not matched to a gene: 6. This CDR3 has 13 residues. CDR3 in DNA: TGTGCCAGCAGAGCGGACAGGGGAGGTGGCTACACCTTC. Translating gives CASRADRGGGYTF.

CDR3 nucleotide sequence: TGTGCCAGCAGACAGGGGTCTGGAAACACCATATATTTT. It encodes CASRQGSGNTIYF. The chain employs TRBV7-9 and TRBJ1-3; TRBD1 agrees at 7 bases. The CDR3 has 13 amino acids. J gave up 1 base and V 6 bases, and 0 bases lay outside the gene matches. Germline V CDR1 and CDR2: SEHNR, FQNEAQ (reference sequence).

The CDR3, as DNA: TGTGCCAGCGGAGGGCCCAGTAACACCGGGGAGCTGTTTTTT. It yields the protein CASGGPSNTGELFF. V is TRBV6-1 and J is TRBJ2-2, with D perhaps TRBD2 (6 bases). This CDR3 has 14 residues. The V and J ends lost 8 bases and 2 bases respectively, with 12 bases between them. Looked up from germline, CDR1 is MNHNS and CDR2 is SASEGT.

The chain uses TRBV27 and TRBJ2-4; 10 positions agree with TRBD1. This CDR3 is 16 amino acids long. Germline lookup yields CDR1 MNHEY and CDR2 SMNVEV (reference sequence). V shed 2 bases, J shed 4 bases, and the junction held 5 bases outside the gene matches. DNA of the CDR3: TGTGCCAGCAGTTTACCCCCGGGACAGGGGAAAAACATTCAGTACTTC. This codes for CASSLPPGQGKNIQYF.

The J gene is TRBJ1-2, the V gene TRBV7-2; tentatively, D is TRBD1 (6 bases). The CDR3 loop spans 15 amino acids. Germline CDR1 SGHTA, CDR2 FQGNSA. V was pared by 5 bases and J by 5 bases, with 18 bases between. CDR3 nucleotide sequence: TGTGCCAGCAGCGACCAAGGCGGGGGGCGGTATGGCTACACCTTC. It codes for CASSDQGGGRYGYTF.

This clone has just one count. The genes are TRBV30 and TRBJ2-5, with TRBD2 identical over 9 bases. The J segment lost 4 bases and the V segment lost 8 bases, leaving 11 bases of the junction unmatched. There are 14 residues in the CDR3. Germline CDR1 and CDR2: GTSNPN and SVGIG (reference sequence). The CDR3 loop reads CAGGVAGDGETQYF. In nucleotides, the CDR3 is TGTGCCGGAGGGGTAGCGGGAGATGGAGAGACCCAGTACTTC.

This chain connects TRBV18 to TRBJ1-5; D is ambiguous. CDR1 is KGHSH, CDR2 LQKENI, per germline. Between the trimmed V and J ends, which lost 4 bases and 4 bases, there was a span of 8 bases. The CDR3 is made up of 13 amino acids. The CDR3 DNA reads TGTGCCAGCTCACGCGGAGAAAATCAGCCCCAGCATTTT. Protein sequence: CASSRGENQPQHF.

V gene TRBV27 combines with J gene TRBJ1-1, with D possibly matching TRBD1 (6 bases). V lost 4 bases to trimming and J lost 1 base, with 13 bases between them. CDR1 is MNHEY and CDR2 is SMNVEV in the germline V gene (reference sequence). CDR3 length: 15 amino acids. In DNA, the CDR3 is TGTGCCAGCAGTTCAGGGGTGTGGGGGAACACTGAAGCTTTCTTT. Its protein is CASSSGVWGNTEAFF.